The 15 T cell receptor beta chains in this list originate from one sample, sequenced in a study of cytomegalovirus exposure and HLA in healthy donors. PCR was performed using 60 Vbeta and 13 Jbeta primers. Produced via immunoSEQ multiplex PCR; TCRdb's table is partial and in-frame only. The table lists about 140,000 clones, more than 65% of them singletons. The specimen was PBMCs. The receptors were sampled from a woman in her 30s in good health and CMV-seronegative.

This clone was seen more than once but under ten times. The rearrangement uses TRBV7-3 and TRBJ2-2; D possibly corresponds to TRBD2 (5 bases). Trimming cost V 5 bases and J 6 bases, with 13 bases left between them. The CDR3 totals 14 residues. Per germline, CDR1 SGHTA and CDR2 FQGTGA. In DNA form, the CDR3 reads TGTGCCAGCAGCCCTAGCTACAGCGCCGGGGAGCTGTTTTTT. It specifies CASSPSYSAGELFF. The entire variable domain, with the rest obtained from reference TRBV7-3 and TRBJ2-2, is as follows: GAGVSQTPSNKVTEKGKYVELRCDPISGHTALYWYRQSLGQGPEFLIYFQGTGAADDSGLPNDRFFAVRPEGSVSTLKIQRTERGDSAVYLCASSPSYSAGELFFGEGSRLTVL.

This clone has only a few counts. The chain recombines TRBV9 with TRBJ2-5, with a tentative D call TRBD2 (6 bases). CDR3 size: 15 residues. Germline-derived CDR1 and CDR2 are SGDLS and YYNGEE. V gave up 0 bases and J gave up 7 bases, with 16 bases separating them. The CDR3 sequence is CASSVEAGPPVTQYF. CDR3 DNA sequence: TGTGCCAGCAGCGTAGAGGCGGGACCCCCCGTGACCCAGTACTTC.

The CDR3 DNA reads TGTGCCAGCAGCGAGGGGACTAGCGGGGGGACATATACCTCCCAAGAGACCCAGTACTTC. Protein: CASSEGTSGGTYTSQETQYF. The V call is TRBV9, the J call TRBJ2-5; 15 bases agree with TRBD2. The CDR3 is made up of 20 amino acids. Trimming removed 3 bases from V and 1 base from J; junction bases left unmatched: 13. Germline V lookup: CDR1 SGDLS, CDR2 YYNGEE.

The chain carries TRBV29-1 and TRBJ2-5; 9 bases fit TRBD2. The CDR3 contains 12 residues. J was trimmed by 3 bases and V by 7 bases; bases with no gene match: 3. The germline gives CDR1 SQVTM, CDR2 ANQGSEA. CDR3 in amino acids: CSGGLAEETQYF. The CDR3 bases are TGCAGCGGGGGACTAGCTGAAGAGACCCAGTACTTC.

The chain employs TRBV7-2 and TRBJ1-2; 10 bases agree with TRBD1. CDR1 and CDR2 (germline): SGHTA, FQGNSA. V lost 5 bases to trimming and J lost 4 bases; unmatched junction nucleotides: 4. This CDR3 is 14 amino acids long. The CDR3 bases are TGTGCCAGCAGCCCCGGGACAGGGGTCTATGGCTACACCTTC. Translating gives CASSPGTGVYGYTF.

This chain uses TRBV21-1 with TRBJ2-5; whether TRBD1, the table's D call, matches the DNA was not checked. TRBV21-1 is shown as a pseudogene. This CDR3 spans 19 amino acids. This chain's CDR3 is CASSKARVVSQENQETQYF. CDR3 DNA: TGTGCCAGCAGCAAAGCGAGAGTAGTCAGTCAGGAAAACCAAGAGACCCAGTACTTC.

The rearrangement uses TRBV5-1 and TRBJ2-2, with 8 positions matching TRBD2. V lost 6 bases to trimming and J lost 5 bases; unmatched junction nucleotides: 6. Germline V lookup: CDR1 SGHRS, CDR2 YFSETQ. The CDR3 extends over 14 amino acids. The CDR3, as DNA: TGCGCCAGCACTGGAGCGGGAGTAACCGGGGAGCTGTTTTTT. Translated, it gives CASTGAGVTGELFF.

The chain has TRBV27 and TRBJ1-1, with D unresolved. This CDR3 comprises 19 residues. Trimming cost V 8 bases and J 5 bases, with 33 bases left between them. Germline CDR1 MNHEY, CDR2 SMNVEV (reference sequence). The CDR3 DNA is TGTGCCAGCCTCCCGGTAGTTGTGGCCGCCCCATTAGGGAGGACTGAAGCTTTCTTT. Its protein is CASLPVVVAAPLGRTEAFF.

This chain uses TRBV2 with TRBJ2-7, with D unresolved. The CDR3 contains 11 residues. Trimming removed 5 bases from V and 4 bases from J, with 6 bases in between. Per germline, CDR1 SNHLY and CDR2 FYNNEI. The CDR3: CASSFLYEQYF. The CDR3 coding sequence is TGTGCCAGCAGTTTCTTGTACGAGCAGTACTTC.

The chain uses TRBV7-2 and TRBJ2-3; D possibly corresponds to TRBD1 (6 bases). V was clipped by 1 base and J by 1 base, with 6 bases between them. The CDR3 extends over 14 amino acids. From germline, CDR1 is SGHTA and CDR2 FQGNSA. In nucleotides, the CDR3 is TGTGCCAGCAGCTTAGACAGGGGCACAGATACGCAGTATTTT. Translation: CASSLDRGTDTQYF.

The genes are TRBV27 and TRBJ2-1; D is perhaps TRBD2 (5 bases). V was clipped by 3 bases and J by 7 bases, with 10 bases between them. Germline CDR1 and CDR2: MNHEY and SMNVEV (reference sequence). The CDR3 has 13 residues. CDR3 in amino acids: CASSFGEGNEQFF. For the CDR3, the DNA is TGTGCCAGCAGTTTCGGGGAAGGGAATGAGCAGTTCTTC.

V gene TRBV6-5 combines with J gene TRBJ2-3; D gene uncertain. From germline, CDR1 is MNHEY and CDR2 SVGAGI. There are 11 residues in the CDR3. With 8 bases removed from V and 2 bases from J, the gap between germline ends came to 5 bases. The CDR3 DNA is TGTGCCAGCGGCTCCACAGATACGCAGTATTTT. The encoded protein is CASGSTDTQYF.

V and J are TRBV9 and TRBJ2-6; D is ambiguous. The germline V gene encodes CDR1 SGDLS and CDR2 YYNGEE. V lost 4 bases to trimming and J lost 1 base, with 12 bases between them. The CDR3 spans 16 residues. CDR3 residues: CASSIRIISGANVLTF. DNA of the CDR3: TGTGCCAGCAGCATCAGGATCATATCTGGGGCCAACGTCCTGACTTTC.

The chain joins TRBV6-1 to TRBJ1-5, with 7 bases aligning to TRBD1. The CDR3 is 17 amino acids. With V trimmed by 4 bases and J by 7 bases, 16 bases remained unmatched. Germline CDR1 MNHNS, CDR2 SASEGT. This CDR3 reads CASSGAVQGGGRQPQHF. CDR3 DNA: TGTGCCAGCAGTGGGGCAGTACAAGGGGGCGGGAGGCAGCCCCAGCATTTT.

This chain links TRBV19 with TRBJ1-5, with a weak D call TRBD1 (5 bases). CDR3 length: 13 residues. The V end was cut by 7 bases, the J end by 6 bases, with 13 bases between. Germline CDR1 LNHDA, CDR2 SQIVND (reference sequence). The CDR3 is CASNPGLSQPQHF. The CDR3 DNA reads TGTGCCAGTAACCCGGGACTCTCTCAGCCCCAGCATTTT.